This TCR beta chain was profiled in a study of blood T cell repertoires in COVID-19. This table comes from immunoSEQ multiplex PCR, and its TCRdb copy is limited to in-frame clones, with some not included. There are roughly 480,000 clones in the sample; 80% to 90% occur only once, and approximately 0.9% lies in the top ten. This clone showed up just a few times. The CDR3 is 13 residues long. Germline-derived CDR1 and CDR2 are SNHLY and FYNNEI. V lost 5 bases and J 0 bases, leaving 8 bases between the germline ends. The clonotype originates from a man between 18 and 35 years old with COVID-19, enrolled during active disease. Sequenced input: peripheral blood. The chain carries TRBV2 and TRBJ2-7, with D maybe TRBD1 (6 bases). CDR3 nucleotide sequence: TGTGCCAGCAGTCGGGACAACTCCTACGAGCAGTACTTC. Its translation is CASSRDNSYEQYF.